The 25 T cell receptor beta chains presented below share a single source sample, sequenced in a study of cytomegalovirus exposure and HLA in healthy donors. In the PCR, 60 Vbeta and 13 Jbeta primers were used. Sequencing used immunoSEQ multiplex PCR; TCRdb keeps in-frame clones, though not all of them. The sample records about 130,000 clones, roughly 80% being singletons. Sequenced input: PBMCs. The receptor set was obtained from a woman in her 40s in good health and CMV-seronegative.

This clone has a handful of counts. V and J are TRBV29-1 and TRBJ2-6; perhaps TRBD1 as D (5 bases). Germline lookup yields CDR1 SQVTM and CDR2 ANQGSEA. This CDR3 region has 15 residues. Trimming cost V 7 bases and J 0 bases, with 13 bases left between them. The CDR3 loop reads CSATQVNSGANVLTF. The CDR3 DNA follows: TGCAGCGCCACACAGGTTAACTCTGGGGCCAACGTCCTGACTTTC.

This clone appeared a few times. The gene calls are TRBV6-1 and TRBJ1-2; unclear D gene. This CDR3 has 16 residues. Germline CDR1 reads MNHNS; CDR2 reads SASEGT. V was cut by 1 base and J by 0 bases, with 12 bases left in between. As DNA, the CDR3 is TGTGCCAGCAGTGAAGAGGCGGCGACTCCTAACTATGGCTACACCTTC. This codes for CASSEEAATPNYGYTF.

This chain uses TRBV7-2 with TRBJ1-1; D not certain. The length of the CDR3 is 13 residues. The ends were cut back, 0 bases at V and 4 bases at J, with 6 bases in the middle. CDR1 and CDR2 from the germline V gene are SGHTA and FQGNSA. The CDR3, as DNA: TGTGCCAGCAGCTTAGCGCAGCGCACTGAAGCTTTCTTT. Residues: CASSLAQRTEAFF.

This clone came up a few times. This sequence joins TRBV4-3 and TRBJ1-1; possible D gene TRBD1, 6 bases. This CDR3 has 15 amino acids. The germline V gene encodes CDR1 LGHNA and CDR2 YSLEER. Trimming pared 0 bases from V and 3 bases from J, leaving 11 bases between. The CDR3 nucleotides read TGCGCCAGCAGCCAAGATTACAGGGCAGACACTGAAGCTTTCTTT. Its translation is CASSQDYRADTEAFF.

The CDR3 sequence: CASSTGYTEAFF. CDR3 nucleotide sequence: TGTGCCAGCAGTACAGGATACACTGAAGCTTTCTTT. The chain uses TRBV2 and TRBJ1-1; possible D gene TRBD1, 5 bases. Germline V lookup: CDR1 SNHLY, CDR2 FYNNEI. The CDR3 length is 12 residues. Trimming cost V 5 bases and J 3 bases, with 7 bases left between them.

The rearrangement joins TRBV7-9 to TRBJ1-5; D might be TRBD1 (6 bases). CDR1 is SEHNR, CDR2 FQNEAQ, per germline (reference sequence). This CDR3 has 17 amino acids. Trimming removed 0 bases from V and 3 bases from J, with 15 bases in between. The chain's CDR3 is CASSLATGHGSNQPQHF. The DNA of the CDR3 is TGTGCCAGCAGCTTAGCGACAGGCCATGGTTCCAATCAGCCCCAGCATTTT.

There are many counts of this clone. This chain links TRBV6-5 with TRBJ1-2; a possible D gene is TRBD1 (6 bases). The V end lost 6 bases, the J end lost 7 bases, and 15 bases lay between the germline ends. This CDR3 is built from 13 residues. Germline assignment: CDR1 MNHEY and CDR2 SVGAGI. In DNA, the CDR3 is TGTGCCAGCAGACTGGCAGGGGCGCTTGGCTACACCTTC. Translating it yields CASRLAGALGYTF.

This chain links TRBV9 with TRBJ2-3; 8 bases map to TRBD2. The germline gives CDR1 SGDLS, CDR2 YYNGEE. V shed 0 bases, J shed 4 bases, and the junction held 10 bases outside the gene matches. The CDR3 runs to 17 residues. Here the CDR3 DNA reads TGTGCCAGCAGCGTAGCCGGGGGACTAGGAAGAGCAGATACGCAGTATTTT. It encodes CASSVAGGLGRADTQYF.

The chain couples TRBV5-4 to TRBJ2-1; 9 bases map to TRBD2. The CDR3 extends over 16 amino acids. V was pared by 4 bases and J by 8 bases, with 13 bases of the junction left unmatched. Germline-derived CDR1 and CDR2 are SGHNT and YYREEE (reference sequence). The CDR3 protein is CASSRLAGTSIYEQFF. CDR3 coding DNA: TGTGCCAGCAGCCGACTCGCCGGGACTAGCATCTATGAGCAGTTCTTC.

This chain joins TRBV19 and TRBJ1-6; TRBD1 agrees at 10 bases. V was clipped by 9 bases and J by 7 bases; unmatched bases: 6. The CDR3 runs to 14 residues. CDR1 is LNHDA, CDR2 SQIVND, per germline (reference sequence). Here the CDR3 reads CASQTGQGNSPLHF. CDR3 DNA: TGTGCCAGCCAAACGGGACAGGGGAATTCACCCCTCCACTTT.

The CDR3 is CASSNGVRTGDGYTF. The CDR3 DNA reads TGTGCCAGTAGTAATGGGGTTCGGACAGGTGATGGCTACACCTTC. The V call is TRBV19, the J call TRBJ1-2; 7 positions agree with TRBD1. Germline V gene lookup returns CDR1 LNHDA and CDR2 SQIVND (reference sequence). With 4 bases clipped from V and 6 bases from J, the junction kept 11 bases outside the gene matches. CDR3 length: 15 amino acids.

The V gene is TRBV6-1, the J gene TRBJ2-4; tentative D call: TRBD1 (6 bases). The CDR3 covers 15 residues. In germline, CDR1 is MNHNS, CDR2 SASEGT. The germline V and J ends were trimmed by 6 bases and 3 bases, with 15 bases remaining between them. CDR3 in DNA: TGTGCCAGCAGGTACAGGGAAGTGCTCAAAAACATTCAGTACTTC. Amino acids: CASRYREVLKNIQYF.

The V gene is TRBV19, the J gene TRBJ2-1; TRBD1 agrees at 9 bases. The CDR3 extends over 14 amino acids. The germline CDR1 and CDR2 sequences are LNHDA and SQIVND (reference sequence). J lost 4 bases, V lost 5 bases, and 3 bases had no gene match. CDR3 DNA sequence: TGTGCCAGTAGTTACAGGGGGCAGTACAATGAGCAGTTCTTC. It translates to CASSYRGQYNEQFF.

The chain uses TRBV5-1 and TRBJ2-5, with 9 bases fitting TRBD1. The CDR3 has 14 residues. Germline V gene sequence: CDR1 SGHRS, CDR2 YFSETQ. The V segment lost 4 bases and the J segment 5 bases; nucleotides outside the gene matches: 6. The CDR3 DNA reads TGCGCCAGCAGCCACGGGACAGGGAAGGAGACCCAGTACTTC. It yields the protein CASSHGTGKETQYF.

This chain's CDR3 is CASSVSSGLNEQFF. The CDR3 DNA is TGTGCCAGCAGCGTGTCCAGCGGCCTCAATGAGCAGTTCTTC. The chain uses TRBV9 and TRBJ2-1; possible D gene TRBD2, 5 bases. Germline CDR1 SGDLS, CDR2 YYNGEE. V lost 2 bases, J lost 6 bases, and 12 bases lay in between. The CDR3 loop spans 14 amino acids.

This rearrangement joins TRBV6-5 to TRBJ2-5; 10 nucleotides agree with TRBD1. In germline, CDR1 is MNHEY, CDR2 SVGAGI. J was trimmed by 5 bases and V by 6 bases; bases with no gene match: 3. The CDR3 spans 13 residues. The CDR3 sequence: CASRTGGAETQYF. In DNA, the CDR3 is TGTGCCAGCAGGACAGGGGGCGCGGAGACCCAGTACTTC.

This chain connects TRBV5-6 to TRBJ2-1; D is unresolved. CDR1 is SGHDT, CDR2 YYEEEE, per germline. Trimming shortened V by 3 bases and J by 4 bases, and 5 bases separated the two germline ends. This CDR3 spans 12 amino acids. The CDR3 nucleotides read TGTGCCAGCAGCTCCGGGTACAATGAGCAGTTCTTC. It is translated as CASSSGYNEQFF. The complete variable domain, with remaining parts taken from reference TRBV5-6 and TRBJ2-1, reads DAGVTQSPTHLIKTRGQQVTLRCSPKSGHDTVSWYQQALGQGPQFIFQYYEEEERQRGNFPDRFSGHQFPNYSSELNVNALLLGDSALYLCASSSGYNEQFFGPGTRLTVL.

For this clone: The junction and the germline gene differ at one end; a read error may be behind it. The chain combines TRBV7-3 with TRBJ2-2; TRBD1 matches at 8 bases. The length of the CDR3 is 16 residues. Germline V gene sequence: CDR1 SGHTA, CDR2 FQGTGA. This CDR3 reads CAGSPGRGRNTGELFF. CDR3 DNA sequence: TGTGCCGGCAGCCCAGGCAGGGGGCGAAATACCGGGGAGCTGTTTTTT.

The chain has TRBV6-6 and TRBJ2-2; tentative D call: TRBD1 (6 bases). The CDR3 covers 14 residues. CDR1 and CDR2 from the germline V gene are MNHNY and SVGAGI (reference sequence). Deletions cut 5 bases from V and 7 bases from J, with 14 bases between. DNA of the CDR3: TGTGCCAGCAGTCGCCTGACAGGACGCGGGGAGCTGTTTTTT. Residues: CASSRLTGRGELFF.

The V call is TRBV6-1, the J call TRBJ1-4; TRBD1 matches at 10 bases. The V and J ends lost 6 bases and 7 bases, in that order; junction bases with no gene match: 5. Germline values: CDR1 MNHNS, CDR2 SASEGT. The CDR3 runs to 14 residues. The CDR3 here is CASRRTGGIEKLFF. The CDR3 bases are TGTGCCAGCAGAAGGACAGGGGGAATTGAAAAACTGTTTTTT.

This chain uses TRBV14 with TRBJ1-2; 9 positions match TRBD1. Germline values: CDR1 SGHDN, CDR2 FVKESK. CDR3 length: 16 residues. V lost 3 bases to trimming and J lost 8 bases; unmatched junction nucleotides: 13. The CDR3 DNA sequence: TGTGCCAGCAGCCATGAAATAAACAGGGGGCCGCGCGGCTACACCTTC. Translated: CASSHEINRGPRGYTF.

The V call is TRBV5-4, the J call TRBJ1-2; a possible D gene is TRBD1 (6 bases). This CDR3 has 13 amino acids. Germline CDR1 reads SGHNT; CDR2 reads YYREEE (reference sequence). V lost 4 bases and J lost 1, with 8 bases in between. The DNA for the CDR3 is TGTGCCAGCAGCCCGGACAGTAACTATGGCTACACCTTC. This gives the protein CASSPDSNYGYTF.

This clone was observed a single time. The CDR3 coding sequence is TGTGCCACCAGCAGCAGGGATTTGAGGGAGCAGTACTTC. Translated, it gives CATSSRDLREQYF. This chain links TRBV15 with TRBJ2-7; a possible D gene is TRBD1 (5 bases). V dropped 3 bases and J dropped 7 bases, with 13 bases sitting between them. Germline V gene sequence: CDR1 LNHNV, CDR2 YYDKDF (reference sequence). This CDR3 has 13 residues.

The gene calls are TRBV4-2 and TRBJ2-3, with 13 bases lining up with TRBD2. Germline-derived CDR1 and CDR2 are LGHNA and YNFKEQ. This CDR3 spans 17 amino acids. J lost 2 bases, V lost 2 bases, and 4 bases had no gene match. CDR3 sequence reads: CASSQTSGGALTDTQYF. Written as DNA, the CDR3 is TGTGCCAGCAGCCAAACTAGCGGGGGGGCCCTCACAGATACGCAGTATTTT.

The rearrangement uses TRBV9 and TRBJ1-2; unclear D gene. The germline V gene has CDR1 SGDLS and CDR2 YYNGEE. CDR3 length equals 13 residues. The V gene lost 2 bases and the J gene lost 10 bases, with 15 bases spanning the gap. The CDR3 DNA follows: TGTGCCAGCAGCGTCGGGGTGAGAGATGACTACACCTTC. It translates to CASSVGVRDDYTF.